These 10 T cell receptor beta chains came from one sample sequenced in a study of CD8 T cells in acute hepatitis C reinfection. Libraries were prepared by immunoSEQ multiplex PCR; TCRdb keeps only in-frame clonotypes and omits some of them. The sample has 30,000 to 40,000 clones; about 86% are singletons. Time point specified: naive CD8 control sorted from an acute-time-point sample. The specimen was naive CD8+ T cells from PBMCs. The source is a man between 25 and 39 years old with chronic hepatitis C.

V usage is TRBV7-9 and J usage is TRBJ1-6; D not resolved. The V and J ends lost 4 bases and 6 bases respectively, with 16 bases between them. This CDR3 has 16 residues. Germline lookup yields CDR1 SEHNR and CDR2 FQNEAQ (reference sequence). CDR3 in amino acids: CASSSPKDGLNSPLHF. The CDR3 DNA follows: TGTGCCAGCAGCTCACCGAAGGACGGCCTTAATTCACCCCTCCACTTT.

The chain links TRBV29-1 to TRBJ2-1, with TRBD2 matching 13 bases. There are 13 residues in the CDR3. Trimming took 6 bases from V and 5 from J; bases not matched to a gene: 1. Germline CDR1 SQVTM, CDR2 ANQGSEA. The CDR3 is CSVGLAGDNEQFF. In nucleotides, the CDR3 is TGCAGCGTCGGACTAGCGGGGGACAATGAGCAGTTCTTC.

Here the CDR3 reads CASSVVSSGNEQFF. The CDR3 bases are TGTGCCAGCAGTGTAGTCTCTTCCGGCAATGAGCAGTTCTTC. The rearrangement joins TRBV6-1 to TRBJ2-1; D is undetermined. V was pared by 4 bases and J by 6 bases, with 13 bases between. There are 14 residues in the CDR3. Per germline, CDR1 MNHNS and CDR2 SASEGT.

This clone was recorded a few times. The chain links TRBV7-9 to TRBJ1-1; 7 nucleotides agree with TRBD1. The CDR3 has 14 residues. V was clipped by 4 bases and J by 4 bases; unmatched bases: 6. Germline CDR1 SEHNR, CDR2 FQNEAQ (reference sequence). CDR3 bases: TGTGCCAGCAGCTACAGGGGAAGCCCCACTGAAGCTTTCTTT. This encodes CASSYRGSPTEAFF.

This chain connects TRBV4-1 to TRBJ1-1; perhaps TRBD1 as D (5 bases). Germline assignment: CDR1 MGHRA and CDR2 YSYEKL. V was shortened by 4 bases and J by 7 bases, with 16 bases between the two germline ends. This CDR3 is built from 14 residues. CDR3 nucleotide sequence: TGCGCCAGCAGCCTCGTGGGGGAAATGGTTGAAGCTTTCTTT. Residues: CASSLVGEMVEAFF.

Regarding this clone: Relative to the germline gene, one junction end is altered; a read error may explain this. The chain carries TRBV7-7 and TRBJ2-3; 7 bases align to TRBD1. CDR3 length equals 16 residues. CDR1 SSHAT and CDR2 FNYEAQ come from the germline V gene (reference sequence). As DNA, the CDR3 is TGTGCTAGCAGCCGTACAGGGGACCTGATCACAGATACGCAGTATTTT. Protein product: CASSRTGDLITDTQYF.

This clone occurred a few times. The CDR3 reads CASSSDINQPQHF. CDR3 nucleotides: TGTGCCAGCAGCTCCGACATCAATCAGCCCCAGCATTTT. V gene TRBV5-5 combines with J gene TRBJ1-5, with D unclear. This CDR3 contains 13 residues. CDR1 is SGHKS, CDR2 YYEKEE, per germline (reference sequence). Trimming stripped 3 bases from V and 3 bases from J, with 7 bases between.

V usage is TRBV5-6 and J usage is TRBJ2-7; D possibly corresponds to TRBD2 (5 bases). CDR3 length: 14 amino acids. In germline, CDR1 is SGHDT, CDR2 YYEEEE. The V gene lost 2 bases and the J gene lost 2 bases, with 11 bases spanning the gap. The CDR3, as DNA: TGTGCCAGCAGCTTAGGTCAGGAGGCCTACGAGCAGTACTTC. This codes for CASSLGQEAYEQYF.

This chain joins TRBV7-9 and TRBJ1-1; D is unclear. Germline lookup yields CDR1 SEHNR and CDR2 FQNEAQ (reference sequence). Trimming took 10 bases from V and 6 from J, leaving 15 bases between them. This CDR3 is 12 amino acids long. The CDR3 DNA reads TGTGCCACAGAATCCGGGGAGGCTGAAGCTTTCTTT. This sequence encodes CATESGEAEAFF. The full variable domain, in which reference TRBV7-9 and TRBJ1-1 provide the parts outside the CDR3, is DTGVSQNPRHKITKRGQNVTFRCDPISEHNRLYWYRQTLGQGPEFLTYFQNEAQLEKSRLLSDRFSAERPKGSFSTLEIQRTEQGDSAMYLCATESGEAEAFFGQGTRLTVV.

The V call is TRBV10-1, the J call TRBJ2-3; TRBD2 matches 10 bases. Germline V gene lookup returns CDR1 WNHNN and CDR2 SYGVQD (reference sequence). J lost 6 bases, V lost 8 bases, and 2 bases had no gene match. The CDR3 contains 12 residues. The CDR3 coding sequence is TGCGCCAGCGGGACTAGCGAGGATACGCAGTATTTT. Amino acids: CASGTSEDTQYF.